The 14 T cell receptor beta chains below were found in one sample sequenced in a study of spatial heterogeneity in lung cancer. Their specific antigens are unknown. Broader study findings: One measure, the expanded intratumoral alpha and beta TCR count, tracked tumor mutation counts.

TCRdb re-called the 5' RACE reads with MiXCR, one entry per CDR3 protein. The repertoire holds 15,000 to 20,000 distinct CDR3 sequences, roughly 7.3% seen once, with roughly 19% in the top ten. Regarding time point: sample taken at primary tumor resection. The sample in question was lung tumor tissue, obtained at surgery. The receptor set was obtained from a female donor with early-stage non-small cell lung cancer.

This clonotype was counted many times. The chain is built from TRBV20-1 and TRBJ1-4, with D tentatively TRBD1 (6 bases). V lost 5 bases to trimming and J lost 5 bases, with 15 bases between them. Germline V gene data show CDR1 as DFQATT and CDR2 as SNEGSKA (reference sequence). There are 14 residues in the CDR3. The DNA of the CDR3 is TGCAGTGCTTTAAGGACAGTCGAAAATGAAAAACTGTTTTTT. As protein: CSALRTVENEKLFF.

This clonotype is medium-sized (0.01 to 0.1%). This rearrangement joins TRBV28 to TRBJ1-2; D gene unclear. The CDR3 loop spans 16 amino acids. Germline lookup yields CDR1 MDHEN and CDR2 SYDVKM. V dropped 0 bases and J dropped 4 bases, with 15 bases sitting between them. CDR3 DNA: TGTGCCAGCAGTTTATGGACGGCAGCAAGCGGCTATGGCTACACCTTC. Amino acid sequence: CASSLWTAASGYGYTF.

This clonotype was detected only a few times. The gene calls are TRBV7-6 and TRBJ2-1, with D unresolved. Deletions cut 4 bases from V and 4 bases from J, with 14 bases between. The CDR3 loop spans 15 amino acids. Germline loops: CDR1 SGHVS, CDR2 FNYEAQ. The CDR3 bases are TGTGCCAGCAGCTCCGCCCGAGGTACATACAATGAGCAGTTCTTC. Its protein is CASSSARGTYNEQFF.

This clonotype was found many times. The rearrangement joins TRBV28 to TRBJ2-2; TRBD2 matches at 8 bases. The CDR3 runs 16 residues. The ends lost 4 bases at V and 6 bases at J; junction bases unmatched: 10. Germline CDR1 reads MDHEN; CDR2 reads SYDVKM. CDR3 nucleotide sequence: TGTGCCAGCAGTTCTCCGGGACTAGGAGGCGCCGGGGAGCTGTTTTTT. Protein: CASSSPGLGGAGELFF.

This clonotype occurred many times. The chain couples TRBV10-3 to TRBJ2-3; the match to TRBD1 covers 8 bases. Germline CDR1 is ENHRY and CDR2 is SYGVKD. The CDR3 loop spans 16 amino acids. Losses at the gene ends were 2 bases for V and 6 bases for J; bases not matched to a gene: 10. This chain's CDR3 is CAISEKRTGFGDTQYF. The CDR3 DNA reads as TGTGCCATCAGTGAGAAACGGACAGGGTTCGGGGATACGCAGTATTTT.

In its sample, this clonotype was seen many times. The J gene is TRBJ2-5, the V gene TRBV7-2, with no clear D. V lost 5 bases and J lost 5, with 9 bases in between. Germline CDR1 is SGHTA and CDR2 is FQGNSA. The CDR3 is 12 residues long. The CDR3 region is CASSPRMETQYF. For the CDR3, the DNA is TGTGCCAGCAGCCCCAGAATGGAGACCCAGTACTTC.

This clonotype was recorded at least ten times. The chain recombines TRBV11-3 with TRBJ2-7; no reliable D call. Deletions cut 5 bases from V and 7 bases from J, with 18 bases between. The CDR3 length is 14 residues. The germline V gene encodes CDR1 SGHNT and CDR2 YENEEA. CDR3 bases: TGTGCCAGCAGCCCGAGGAGTGTGGGCGGTGAGCAGTACTTC. Its protein is CASSPRSVGGEQYF.

At least ten counts were recorded for this clonotype. The chain employs TRBV11-1 and TRBJ2-1, with D maybe TRBD1 (6 bases). This CDR3 is built from 13 residues. Germline V gene sequence: CDR1 SGHAT, CDR2 FQDESV (reference sequence). V shed 5 bases and J shed 8 bases, with 13 bases lying between them. CDR3 in amino acids: CASSKAGVDEQFF. CDR3 DNA: TGTGCCAGCAGCAAGGCAGGGGTCGATGAGCAGTTCTTC.

Many counts were recorded for this clonotype. This chain uses TRBV7-2 with TRBJ2-5; maybe TRBD1 (6 bases). V lost 7 bases and J 1 base, leaving 16 bases between the germline ends. This CDR3 spans 15 amino acids. Per the germline V gene, CDR1 is SGHTA and CDR2 is FQGNSA. CDR3: CASNLVDRSQETQYF. For the CDR3, the DNA is TGTGCCAGCAACTTGGTGGACAGATCCCAAGAGACCCAGTACTTC.

This clonotype occurred many times. This chain uses TRBV7-9 with TRBJ2-5, with 9 positions matching TRBD2. Germline V gene lookup returns CDR1 SEHNR and CDR2 FQNEAQ (reference sequence). With 5 bases clipped from V and 3 bases from J, the junction kept 7 bases outside the gene matches. The CDR3 sequence is 15 residues long. This chain's CDR3 is CASSTQRGAEETQYF. The CDR3 DNA sequence: TGTGCCAGCAGCACTCAGCGGGGGGCCGAAGAGACCCAGTACTTC.

This chain joins TRBV11-3 and TRBJ2-5, with a weak D call TRBD1 (6 bases). The CDR3 is 14 amino acids. The V gene's germline CDR1 is SGHNT and CDR2 YENEEA. Trimming shortened V by 4 bases and J by 2 bases, and 11 bases separated the two germline ends. The CDR3 nucleotides are TGTGCCAGCAGCTCCGGAAGGGGGCAAGAGACCCAGTACTTC. Translation: CASSSGRGQETQYF.

This clonotype was counted only a few times. V is TRBV2 and J is TRBJ2-1; perhaps TRBD1 as D (5 bases). V dropped 0 bases and J dropped 6 bases, with 18 bases sitting between them. Per germline, CDR1 SNHLY and CDR2 FYNNEI. CDR3 length: 17 amino acids. The CDR3 loop reads CASSEARGASGINEQFF. The CDR3 nucleotides read TGTGCCAGCAGTGAAGCGCGTGGGGCCTCAGGTATCAATGAGCAGTTCTTC.

The table lists this clonotype with many counts. The chain has TRBV7-7 and TRBJ2-3; D is uncertain. Trimming took off 1 base at V and 1 base at J, with 9 bases between the two ends. Germline V gene sequence: CDR1 SSHAT, CDR2 FNYEAQ (reference sequence). The CDR3 spans 15 residues. Written as DNA, the CDR3 is TGTGCCAGCAGCTTAGGTGAGACTCGCACAGATACGCAGTATTTT. Encoded protein: CASSLGETRTDTQYF.

With respect to this clonotype: A much larger clone sits a single nucleotide away, making a read error possible. The CDR3 sequence: CASNQDIQNYNSPLHF. CDR3 in DNA: TGCGCCAGCAACCAAGATATACAGAACTATAATTCACCCCTCCACTTT. The chain recombines TRBV4-3 with TRBJ1-6; D remains ambiguous. Germline-derived CDR1 and CDR2 are LGHNA and YSLEER. The CDR3 is 16 amino acids.